One sample yielded the 26 T cell receptor beta chains listed below, sequenced in a study of T cell responses to AZD1222 COVID-19 vaccine. Some clones are missing from TCRdb's copy, which holds only in-frame ones; the method was immunoSEQ multiplex PCR. The sample has around 100,000 clones; about nine tenths are singletons. The sample in question was peripheral blood, obtained on day 0 of AZD1222 vaccination. These receptors were taken from an adult in good health.

Comment on this clone: Relative to the germline gene, one junction end is altered; a read error may explain this. V usage is TRBV28 and J usage is TRBJ1-1; TRBD1 is a possible D gene (6 bases). The CDR3 runs to 14 residues. Looked up from germline, CDR1 is MDHEN and CDR2 is SYDVKM. CDR3 in amino acids: CASTLGTLNTEAFF. The CDR3 DNA reads as TGTGCCAGCACTTTAGGGACACTGAACACTGAAGCTTTCTTT.

This clone has just a few counts. J is TRBJ1-3 and V is TRBV4-2; D gene unclear. CDR1 and CDR2 from the germline V gene are LGHNA and YNFKEQ. This CDR3 region has 14 residues. V was shortened by 0 bases and J by 7 bases, with 10 bases between the two germline ends. The CDR3 DNA is TGTGCCAGCAGCCAAGACGACAACCTGAACACCATATATTTT. Translating gives CASSQDDNLNTIYF.

V usage is TRBV13 and J usage is TRBJ2-7; 10 bases are shared with TRBD1. Trimming cost V 2 bases and J 0 bases; bases outside gene matches: 4. CDR3 length equals 16 residues. Germline assignment: CDR1 PRHDT and CDR2 FYEKMQ (reference sequence). The CDR3 reads CASSLYGTGVSYEQYF. The CDR3, as DNA: TGTGCCAGCAGCTTATACGGGACAGGGGTCTCCTACGAGCAGTACTTC. The complete variable domain, with remaining parts taken from reference TRBV13 and TRBJ2-7, reads AAGVIQSPRHLIKEKRETATLKCYPIPRHDTVYWYQQGPGQDPQFLISFYEKMQSDKGSIPDRFSAQQFSDYHSELNMSSLELGDSALYFCASSLYGTGVSYEQYFGPGTRLTVT.

The chain has TRBV30 and TRBJ1-5; unclear D gene. The germline V gene has CDR1 GTSNPN and CDR2 SVGIG (reference sequence). This CDR3 has 13 amino acids. V lost 2 bases, J lost 4 bases, and 9 bases lay in between. CDR3 sequence reads: CAWSTRSNQPQHF. CDR3 nucleotide sequence: TGTGCCTGGAGTACTCGGTCAAATCAGCCCCAGCATTTT.

The V call is TRBV7-9, the J call TRBJ2-7; 14 bases map to TRBD2. Germline V gene lookup returns CDR1 SEHNR and CDR2 FQNEAQ (reference sequence). V dropped 1 base and J dropped 4; count of bases not matched to a gene: 6. The CDR3 extends over 17 amino acids. The CDR3 protein is CASSLVLGTSGRYEQYF. Here the CDR3 DNA reads TGTGCCAGCAGCTTAGTCTTGGGGACTAGCGGGAGATACGAGCAGTACTTC.

The chain recombines TRBV2 with TRBJ1-2; 11 nucleotides agree with TRBD1. There are 14 residues in the CDR3. Germline assignment: CDR1 SNHLY and CDR2 FYNNEI. V lost 6 bases, J lost 3 bases, and 3 bases stayed unmatched. CDR3 loop: CASRGGQGDYGYTF. As DNA, the CDR3 is TGTGCCAGCAGGGGGGGACAGGGGGACTATGGCTACACCTTC.

CDR3 residues: CASSNLRDMEQKKEKNTEAFF. CDR3 nucleotide sequence: TGTGCCAGCAGCAATTTGCGAGACATGGAGCAGAAGAAAGAAAAGAACACTGAAGCTTTCTTT. The chain employs TRBV21-1 and TRBJ1-1. TRBV21-1 is labeled a pseudogene. CDR3 size: 21 residues.

This clone was counted a single time. CDR3 sequence: CASTSNGGRVDGYTF. The DNA of the CDR3 is TGTGCCAGTACCAGTAATGGGGGGCGAGTAGATGGCTACACCTTC. The chain joins TRBV19 to TRBJ1-2, with D possibly being TRBD1 (6 bases). The V end lost 7 bases, the J end lost 6 bases, and 21 bases lay between the germline ends. The CDR3 runs 15 residues. Germline lookup yields CDR1 LNHDA and CDR2 SQIVND (reference sequence).

This chain connects TRBV5-1 to TRBJ2-3, with 7 positions matching TRBD2. Germline V gene sequence: CDR1 SGHRS, CDR2 YFSETQ. There are 16 residues in the CDR3. V dropped 2 bases and J dropped 2; count of bases not matched to a gene: 8. CDR3 in amino acids: CASSLRQGGATDTQYF. CDR3 bases: TGCGCCAGCAGCTTACGGCAGGGAGGGGCCACAGATACGCAGTATTTT.

This clone has only a few counts. The chain employs TRBV6-5 and TRBJ2-7; D gene ambiguous. V dropped 0 bases and J dropped 2 bases, with 5 bases sitting between them. The CDR3 length is 13 residues. Germline CDR1 is MNHEY and CDR2 is SVGAGI. CDR3 residues: CASSYSGTYEQYF. CDR3 DNA: TGTGCCAGCAGTTACTCAGGTACCTACGAGCAGTACTTC.

The chain joins TRBV6-6 to TRBJ1-2; D is undetermined. The CDR3 extends over 12 amino acids. The ends were cut back, 2 bases at V and 8 bases at J, with 9 bases in the middle. Per the germline V gene, CDR1 is MNHNY and CDR2 is SVGAGI (reference sequence). CDR3 DNA sequence: TGTGCCAGCAGTTACCCTACAGTAGGCTACACCTTC. This sequence encodes CASSYPTVGYTF.

The chain uses TRBV19 and TRBJ1-5, with D perhaps TRBD1 (5 bases). The ends were cut back, 5 bases at V and 9 bases at J, with 17 bases in the middle. The CDR3 runs to 14 residues. Germline CDR1 and CDR2: LNHDA and SQIVND (reference sequence). The CDR3 DNA follows: TGTGCCAGTAGTCCATGGGGCACATCAGGGCCCCAGCATTTT. It specifies CASSPWGTSGPQHF.

The genes are TRBV7-3 and TRBJ2-3, with D tentatively TRBD1 (5 bases). CDR1 and CDR2 from the germline V gene are SGHTA and FQGTGA. Between the trimmed V and J ends, which lost 4 bases and 2 bases, there was a span of 7 bases. This CDR3 has 13 amino acids. DNA of the CDR3: TGTGCCAGCAGCTCGGACAACACAGATACGCAGTATTTT. It yields the protein CASSSDNTDTQYF.

In nucleotides, the CDR3 is TGTGCCACCAGTGATTTCCCCACAGGGAAGGCTTTCTTT. Amino acid sequence: CATSDFPTGKAFF. The chain has TRBV24-1 and TRBJ1-1, with D possibly matching TRBD1 (6 bases). Germline V gives CDR1 KGHDR, CDR2 SFDVKD. This CDR3 region has 13 residues. With 1 base removed from V and 11 bases from J, the gap between germline ends came to 13 bases.

The gene calls are TRBV29-1 and TRBJ2-4; no reliable D call. Germline assignment: CDR1 SQVTM and CDR2 ANQGSEA. This CDR3 region has 11 residues. Trimming pared 8 bases from V and 6 bases from J, leaving 11 bases between. The CDR3, as DNA: TGCAGCTCCCTAAAAGGAAACATTCAGTACTTC. Encoded protein: CSSLKGNIQYF.

The chain has TRBV10-2 and TRBJ2-3; 10 positions match TRBD1. Germline trimming cut 5 bases from V and 5 bases from J; bases unmatched to any gene: 7. This CDR3 region has 15 residues. Per germline, CDR1 WSHSY and CDR2 SAAADI. For the CDR3, the DNA is TGCGCCAGCAGTCCGGGACAGGGGAACTTAGATACGCAGTATTTT. Amino acids: CASSPGQGNLDTQYF.

The rearrangement joins TRBV7-8 to TRBJ2-2; 10 bases fit TRBD2. Germline values: CDR1 SGHVS, CDR2 FQNEAQ. With 5 bases clipped from V and 2 bases from J, the junction kept 8 bases outside the gene matches. The length of the CDR3 is 17 residues. The CDR3 is CASSRQGLAANTGELFF. The DNA of the CDR3 is TGTGCCAGCAGCCGCCAAGGACTAGCGGCCAACACCGGGGAGCTGTTTTTT.

V usage is TRBV9 and J usage is TRBJ2-1; D might be TRBD2 (6 bases). Germline CDR1 reads SGDLS; CDR2 reads YYNGEE. Trimming removed 0 bases from V and 0 bases from J, with 13 bases in between. The CDR3 is 17 amino acids. CDR3 residues: CASSVGVAASSYNEQFF. The CDR3 DNA reads as TGTGCCAGCAGCGTAGGGGTAGCGGCTAGCTCCTACAATGAGCAGTTCTTC.

The rearrangement joins TRBV5-1 to TRBJ2-6; D unclear. Germline V lookup: CDR1 SGHRS, CDR2 YFSETQ. Trimming took off 3 bases at V and 4 bases at J, with 8 bases between the two ends. This CDR3 has 14 residues. The CDR3 protein is CASSWGAGANVLTF. Written as DNA, the CDR3 is TGCGCCAGCAGCTGGGGTGCCGGGGCCAACGTCCTGACTTTC.

The V gene is TRBV10-3, the J gene TRBJ2-7; D is uncertain. Trimming removed 11 bases at V and 0 bases at J, with 14 bases between. Germline lookup yields CDR1 ENHRY and CDR2 SYGVKD. This CDR3 contains 13 residues. The CDR3 nucleotides read TGTGCCGTTCGCCCGACAAGCTCCTACGAGCAGTACTTC. Amino acids: CAVRPTSSYEQYF.

J is TRBJ1-1 and V is TRBV28; D gene uncertain. This CDR3 region has 14 residues. Germline assignment: CDR1 MDHEN and CDR2 SYDVKM. Trimming cost V 7 bases and J 6 bases, with 18 bases left between them. CDR3: CASTFSGGTAEAFF. CDR3 DNA: TGTGCCAGCACTTTCTCCGGAGGAACGGCTGAAGCTTTCTTT.

The V gene is TRBV30, the J gene TRBJ2-7; D perhaps matches TRBD2 (6 bases). The germline V gene encodes CDR1 GTSNPN and CDR2 SVGIG (reference sequence). The CDR3 spans 14 residues. V dropped 1 base and J dropped 2 bases, with 12 bases sitting between them. The CDR3 is CAWSAGTGAYEQYF. The CDR3 nucleotides are TGTGCCTGGAGTGCAGGGACTGGGGCCTACGAGCAGTACTTC.

The CDR3 sequence: CASRSGQGLNYGYTF. For the CDR3, the DNA is TGTGCCAGCAGATCCGGACAGGGATTAAACTATGGCTACACCTTC. The V call is TRBV28, the J call TRBJ1-2, with 8 bases fitting TRBD1. The V gene's germline CDR1 is MDHEN and CDR2 SYDVKM. The ends lost 6 bases at V and 2 bases at J; junction bases unmatched: 8. This CDR3 has 15 amino acids.

J is TRBJ2-7 and V is TRBV7-9, with 10 positions matching TRBD1. The germline V gene has CDR1 SEHNR and CDR2 FQNEAQ (reference sequence). The CDR3 is 15 amino acids. V lost 5 bases to trimming and J lost 6 bases; unmatched junction nucleotides: 10. The CDR3 DNA follows: TGTGCCAGCAGCACATGGACAGGGGGAGCCGGCGAGCAGTACTTC. This codes for CASSTWTGGAGEQYF.

The genes are TRBV11-2 and TRBJ2-5; D is uncertain. The V and J ends lost 4 bases and 5 bases respectively, with 14 bases between them. The CDR3 extends over 14 amino acids. The germline gives CDR1 SGHAT, CDR2 FQNNGV. The CDR3 reads CASSSLTGRETQYF. The CDR3 nucleotides read TGTGCCAGCAGCTCCCTGACGGGCCGGGAGACCCAGTACTTC.

The CDR3 here is CASSPTRQVYEQYF. The CDR3 bases are TGTGCCAGCTCACCGACCCGCCAGGTATACGAGCAGTACTTC. The chain combines TRBV18 with TRBJ2-7; D gene ambiguous. V was clipped by 3 bases and J by 4 bases, with 13 bases between them. CDR3 size: 14 residues. Germline CDR1 is KGHSH and CDR2 is LQKENI.